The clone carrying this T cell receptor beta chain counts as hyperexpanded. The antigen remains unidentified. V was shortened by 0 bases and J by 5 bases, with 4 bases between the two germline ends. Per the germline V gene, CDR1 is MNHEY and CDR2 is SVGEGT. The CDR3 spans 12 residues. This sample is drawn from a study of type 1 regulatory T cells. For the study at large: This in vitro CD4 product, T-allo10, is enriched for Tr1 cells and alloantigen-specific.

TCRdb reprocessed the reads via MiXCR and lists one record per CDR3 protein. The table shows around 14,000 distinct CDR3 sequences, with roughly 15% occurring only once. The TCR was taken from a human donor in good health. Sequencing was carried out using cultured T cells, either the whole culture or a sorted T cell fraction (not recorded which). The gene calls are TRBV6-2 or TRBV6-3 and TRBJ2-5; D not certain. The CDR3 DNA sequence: TGTGCCAGCAGTTACTCTAAGGAGACCCAGTACTTC. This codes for CASSYSKETQYF.